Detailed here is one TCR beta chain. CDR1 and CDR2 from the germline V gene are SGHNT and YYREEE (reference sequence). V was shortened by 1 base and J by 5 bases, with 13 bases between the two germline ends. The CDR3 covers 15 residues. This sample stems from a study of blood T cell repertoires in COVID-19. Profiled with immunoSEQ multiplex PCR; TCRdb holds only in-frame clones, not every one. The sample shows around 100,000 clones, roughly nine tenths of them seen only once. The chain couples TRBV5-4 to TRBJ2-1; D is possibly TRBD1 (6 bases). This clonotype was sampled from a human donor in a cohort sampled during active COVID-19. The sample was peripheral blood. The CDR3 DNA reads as TGTGCCAGCAGCTTGACAGGGAGCTTAAACAATGAGCAGTTCTTC. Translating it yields CASSLTGSLNNEQFF. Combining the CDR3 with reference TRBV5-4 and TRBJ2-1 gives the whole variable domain ETGVTQSPTHLIKTRGQQVTLRCSSQSGHNTVSWYQQALGQGPQFIFQYYREEENGRGNFPPRFSGLQFPNYSSELNVNALELDDSALYLCASSLTGSLNNEQFFGPGTRLTVL.